One T cell receptor beta chain is described in this entry. Its antigen is unidentified. This entry belongs to a study of T cell repertoires in cytomegalovirus infection. The overall study: Through public TCR beta signatures, both CMV infection and matching HLA type were indicated.

Study results and caveats: In two of eight donors, the top clonotype was HLA-C-restricted CMV-specific.

TCRdb re-derived calls from the reads in MiXCR, one entry per CDR3 protein. The data hold 55,000 to 85,000 distinct CDR3 sequences, with 20% observed a single time. V was clipped by 3 bases and J by 4 bases, with 1 base between them. Germline CDR1 and CDR2: MNHEY and SMNVEV (reference sequence). The CDR3 runs to 11 residues. The TCR originated in a human donor in good health (CMV status not recorded). Some clones in this sample may be carry-over from other donors' samples. The V and J genes are TRBV27 and TRBJ2-1; no definite D call. Specimen: CD8+ T cells from cultured PBMCs, collected from culture after CMV antigen stimulation. The DNA for the CDR3 is TGTGCCAGCAGTTTTTACAATGAGCAGTTCTTC. It yields the protein CASSFYNEQFF.